This T cell receptor beta chain emerged from a study of blood T cell repertoires in COVID-19. Study background: From the United States, Italy and Spain came samples of acute and convalescent COVID-19. The analysed material was cDNA or gDNA that came from T cells, B-cell-depleted T cells, or PBMCs.

As handled by the study authors: Amplification with reference gene primers provided the estimates of nucleated cell counts. Sequenced by immunoSEQ multiplex PCR; TCRdb stores in-frame clones only, minus some. Clone size and the V and J calls come from that table; the DNA yielded D and trimming. Of around 92,000 clones detected, about 91% appear once; the ten largest clones hold more than 4.5%. Germline V gene lookup returns CDR1 MDHEN and CDR2 SYDVKM. Trimming at V came to 5 bases and at J to 7 bases, leaving 6 bases not matched to a gene. The CDR3 extends over 14 amino acids. The origin of this receptor is an elderly woman with active COVID-19. J is TRBJ2-3 and V is TRBV28; 10 nucleotides line up with TRBD2. Source material: peripheral blood. The CDR3 DNA sequence: TGTGCCAGCAGTCCTAGCGGGAGCTCTCATACGCAGTATTTT. Translating gives CASSPSGSSHTQYF.